The rows below give T cell receptor beta chains drawn from one sample of a study of blood T cell repertoires in COVID-19. Only in-frame clones appear in the TCRdb table, and some are missing; sequencing was by immunoSEQ multiplex PCR. The sample gives approximately 210,000 clones, roughly four fifths of which show up once; 2.5% is in the top ten. The source material was peripheral blood. The receptors stem from a woman between 40 and 50 years old with active or convalescent COVID-19. Both conserved end residues are part of each CDR3. Fields, in order: CDR3 protein, CDR3 DNA, V gene, clone size, J gene, D gene. A D gene is named only where the DNA matches it firmly. Size values are once, few and many counts, or a class for expanded clones, and some rows have none.

CDR3aa: CASSLGQPGYTF; CDR3nt: TGTGCCAGCAGCCTGGGACAGCCTGGCTACACCTTC; v_gene: TRBV3-1/TRBV3-2; abundance: -; j_gene: TRBJ1-2; d_gene: TRBD1
CDR3aa: CASSLVGLAGGPSTDTQYF; CDR3nt: TGTGCCAGCAGCTTGGTGGGTCTAGCGGGAGGGCCCTCCACAGATACGCAGTATTTT; v_gene: TRBV5-8; abundance: -; j_gene: TRBJ2-3; d_gene: TRBD2
CDR3aa: CASSQTGSNQPQHF; CDR3nt: TGTGCCAGCAGCCAAACAGGTAGCAATCAGCCCCAGCATTTT; v_gene: TRBV4-2; abundance: few; j_gene: TRBJ1-5; d_gene: -
CDR3aa: CASSVAPREGQDTQYF; CDR3nt: TGTGCCAGCAGCGTAGCTCCGCGGGAGGGCCAGGATACGCAGTATTTT; v_gene: TRBV9; abundance: -; j_gene: TRBJ2-3; d_gene: TRBD2
CDR3aa: CASSIPPGVNTEAFF; CDR3nt: TGTGCCAGTAGTATTCCCCCAGGGGTGAACACTGAAGCTTTCTTT; v_gene: TRBV19; abundance: -; j_gene: TRBJ1-1; d_gene: -
CDR3aa: CASSSSRLTTDTQYF; CDR3nt: TGTGCCAGTAGTTCCTCGAGACTAACCACAGATACGCAGTATTTT; v_gene: TRBV19; abundance: -; j_gene: TRBJ2-3; d_gene: -
CDR3aa: CASSLGAKLISGEQFF; CDR3nt: TGTGCCAGCAGCTTGGGGGCAAAGTTGATATCTGGTGAGCAGTTCTTC; v_gene: TRBV11-3; abundance: few; j_gene: TRBJ2-1; d_gene: -
CDR3aa: CAWSVPPVRLATVYNEQFF; CDR3nt: TGTGCCTGGAGTGTACCCCCCGTCCGACTAGCCACTGTGTACAATGAGCAGTTCTTC; v_gene: TRBV30; abundance: -; j_gene: TRBJ2-1; d_gene: TRBD2
CDR3aa: CASSYHRSREQFF; CDR3nt: TGCGCCAGCAGCTATCACAGGTCCAGAGAGCAGTTCTTC; v_gene: TRBV5-1; abundance: -; j_gene: TRBJ2-1; d_gene: -
CDR3aa: CASRPDSLNEKLFF; CDR3nt: TGCGCCAGCAGACCCGACAGCCTGAATGAAAAACTGTTTTTT; v_gene: TRBV5-1; abundance: -; j_gene: TRBJ1-4; d_gene: -
CDR3aa: CAIRRDSYTEAFF; CDR3nt: TGTGCCATCAGAAGGGACAGCTACACTGAAGCTTTCTTT; v_gene: TRBV24-1; abundance: -; j_gene: TRBJ1-1; d_gene: TRBD1
CDR3aa: CASSVDPAGVRNEQFF; CDR3nt: TGTGCCAGCAGCGTAGACCCAGCGGGAGTTAGGAATGAGCAGTTCTTC; v_gene: TRBV9; abundance: -; j_gene: TRBJ2-1; d_gene: TRBD2
CDR3aa: CASSLGQGVYGYTF; CDR3nt: TGTGCCAGCAGCTTAGGACAGGGGGTCTATGGCTACACCTTC; v_gene: TRBV7-9; abundance: -; j_gene: TRBJ1-2; d_gene: TRBD1
CDR3aa: CASRIAGVNEQFF; CDR3nt: TGTGCCAGTAGGATAGCGGGAGTTAATGAGCAGTTCTTC; v_gene: TRBV19; abundance: -; j_gene: TRBJ2-1; d_gene: TRBD2
CDR3aa: CASSQKNTEAFF; CDR3nt: TGTGCCAGCAGCCAAAAGAACACTGAAGCTTTCTTT; v_gene: TRBV9; abundance: -; j_gene: TRBJ1-1; d_gene: -
CDR3aa: CASSQDRVTAGEQFF; CDR3nt: TGTGCCAGCAGCCAAGATCGAGTGACAGCGGGTGAGCAGTTCTTC; v_gene: TRBV3-1/TRBV3-2; abundance: -; j_gene: TRBJ2-1; d_gene: -
CDR3aa: CASSPGTGVEGADTQYF; CDR3nt: TGTGCCAGTAGTCCCGGGACAGGGGTTGAAGGGGCAGATACGCAGTATTTT; v_gene: TRBV19; abundance: -; j_gene: TRBJ2-3; d_gene: TRBD1